This T cell receptor (beta chain) was recorded in a study of cytomegalovirus exposure and HLA in healthy donors. As for the study in general: An earlier analysis found around 120 million unique TCR beta sequences from about 190 million T cells.

Primers: 60 Vbeta forward and 13 Jbeta reverse. Using immunoSEQ multiplex PCR, the repertoire was profiled, and TCRdb retains in-frame clones only, with some absent. This sample has some 120,000 clones; roughly four fifths occur once, and the top ten carry around 1.8%. The TCR comes from a man over 45 in good health and CMV-seronegative. Sequenced material: PBMCs.

The CDR3 loop is CASSIGSVQAKDTQYF. Here the CDR3 DNA reads TGTGCCAGTAGTATTGGCTCAGTACAGGCAAAAGATACGCAGTATTTT. The chain has TRBV19 and TRBJ2-3; D is possibly TRBD1 (5 bases). The V gene lost 3 bases and the J gene lost 5 bases, with 18 bases spanning the gap. This CDR3 spans 16 amino acids. Germline loops: CDR1 LNHDA, CDR2 SQIVND (reference sequence).